Below, 14 T cell receptor beta chains from the same sample are listed, as sequenced in a study of T cell responses to AZD1222 COVID-19 vaccine. Repertoires were generated with immunoSEQ multiplex PCR, while TCRdb's copy carries only in-frame clones and drops some. Of roughly 80,000 clones listed, about nine tenths are singletons. The sequencing used peripheral blood, collected 28 days after the second AZD1222 dose. The receptors were gathered from an adult who received the AZD1222 COVID-19 vaccine.

The V and J genes are TRBV19 and TRBJ1-2, with 7 bases matching TRBD1. Per the germline V gene, CDR1 is LNHDA and CDR2 is SQIVND (reference sequence). This CDR3 comprises 15 residues. V shed 0 bases, J shed 6 bases, and the junction held 7 bases outside the gene matches. The CDR3 sequence: CASSIERGRVNGYTF. In DNA form, the CDR3 reads TGTGCCAGTAGTATAGAGAGGGGGCGCGTCAATGGCTACACCTTC.

J is TRBJ2-5 and V is TRBV9; possibly TRBD2 for D (5 bases). The CDR3 runs 14 residues. Germline values: CDR1 SGDLS, CDR2 YYNGEE. V lost 4 bases, J lost 5 bases, and 15 bases lay in between. The CDR3 nucleotides are TGTGCCAGCAGCCCCAGGAGGAATGGGGAGACCCAGTACTTC. Its protein is CASSPRRNGETQYF.

The genes are TRBV2 and TRBJ2-7; 9 bases agree with TRBD1. Germline trimming cut 4 bases from V and 1 base from J; bases unmatched to any gene: 5. From germline, CDR1 is SNHLY and CDR2 FYNNEI. CDR3 size: 15 residues. CDR3 in amino acids: CASSAGDRASYEQYF. The CDR3 DNA follows: TGTGCCAGCAGTGCTGGGGACAGGGCATCCTACGAGCAGTACTTC.

The rearrangement uses TRBV7-3 and TRBJ2-4; D is unclear. This CDR3 is 13 amino acids long. Trimming pared 2 bases from V and 5 bases from J, leaving 7 bases between. The V gene's germline CDR1 is SGHTA and CDR2 FQGTGA. CDR3 in DNA: TGTGCCAGCAGCTTACCTCAGGAAAACATTCAGTACTTC. Protein sequence: CASSLPQENIQYF.

This rearrangement joins TRBV19 to TRBJ2-3; D ambiguous. Trimming took 5 bases from V and 6 from J, leaving 15 bases between them. Germline-derived CDR1 and CDR2 are LNHDA and SQIVND (reference sequence). The CDR3 covers 14 residues. The CDR3 reads CASSSGAIPDTQYF. In DNA form, the CDR3 reads TGTGCCAGTAGTTCCGGAGCGATTCCTGATACGCAGTATTTT.

The chain links TRBV10-3 to TRBJ1-6; D is unclear. V was trimmed by 5 bases and J by 9 bases, leaving 8 bases between them. Germline lookup yields CDR1 ENHRY and CDR2 SYGVKD. This CDR3 is 12 amino acids long. This chain's CDR3 is CAISREGSPLHF. CDR3 DNA sequence: TGTGCCATCAGTAGGGAGGGTTCACCCCTCCACTTT.

This chain joins TRBV11-2 and TRBJ2-1; D is unclear. The CDR3 sequence is 14 residues long. V was pared by 5 bases and J by 8 bases, with 16 bases between. CDR1 is SGHAT, CDR2 FQNNGV, per germline. This CDR3 is CASSPMYSSYEQFF. CDR3 nucleotides: TGTGCCAGCAGCCCCATGTACAGCTCGTATGAGCAGTTCTTC.

The J gene is TRBJ2-2, the V gene TRBV10-3, with a weak D call TRBD1 (7 bases). Germline-derived CDR1 and CDR2 are ENHRY and SYGVKD. Trimming took 10 bases from V and 6 from J, leaving 12 bases between them. CDR3 length: 12 amino acids. DNA for the CDR3: TGTGCCACCTCAGGGGGGTCCGGGGAGCTGTTTTTT. Amino acid sequence: CATSGGSGELFF.

The chain links TRBV7-2 to TRBJ2-6; D may be TRBD1 (5 bases). CDR1 is SGHTA and CDR2 is FQGNSA in the germline V gene. The CDR3 is made up of 15 amino acids. Deletions cut 2 bases from V and 9 bases from J, with 14 bases between. The CDR3 is CASSLTVGRDNVLTF. The CDR3, as DNA: TGTGCCAGCAGCTTAACAGTCGGCAGGGACAACGTCCTGACTTTC.

The gene calls are TRBV3-1 (or the pseudogene TRBV3-2) and TRBJ1-1, with a tentative D call TRBD1 (5 bases). Germline loops: CDR1 LGHDT, CDR2 YNNKEL (reference sequence). The CDR3 contains 14 residues. Between the trimmed V and J ends, which lost 4 bases and 1 base, there was a span of 10 bases. The CDR3 nucleotides read TGTGCCAGCAGCCGTGGGGCCGGGAACACTGAAGCTTTCTTT. This codes for CASSRGAGNTEAFF.

In this sample, this clone turned up once. This chain joins TRBV6-5 and TRBJ1-2, with 7 bases fitting TRBD1. V gave up 5 bases and J gave up 4 bases; unmatched junction bases: 7. The germline V gene has CDR1 MNHEY and CDR2 SVGAGI. This CDR3 region has 14 residues. CDR3 nucleotide sequence: TGTGCCAGCAGTATCCCGGGACAGCTCTATGGCTACACCTTC. This translates into CASSIPGQLYGYTF.

The chain couples TRBV5-6 to TRBJ1-5; possibly TRBD1 for D (6 bases). V was pared by 4 bases and J by 5 bases, with 13 bases between. CDR3 length equals 14 residues. From germline, CDR1 is SGHDT and CDR2 YYEEEE. CDR3 region: CASSGRDTDQPQHF. CDR3 sequence (DNA): TGTGCCAGCAGCGGTCGGGACACCGATCAGCCCCAGCATTTT.

The V and J genes are TRBV3-1 (or the pseudogene TRBV3-2) and TRBJ1-6, with 8 bases fitting TRBD1. Germline CDR1 reads LGHDT; CDR2 reads YNNKEL (reference sequence). V was clipped by 3 bases and J by 5 bases; unmatched bases: 3. The CDR3 is made up of 15 amino acids. The CDR3 nucleotides are TGTGCCAGCAGCCACGGGACAGGAGATAATTCACCCCTCCACTTT. Protein: CASSHGTGDNSPLHF.

The chain carries TRBV6-5 and TRBJ2-5; possible D gene TRBD1, 6 bases. Trimming stripped 5 bases from V and 5 bases from J, with 15 bases between. The CDR3 extends over 14 amino acids. The germline gives CDR1 MNHEY, CDR2 SVGAGI. As DNA, the CDR3 is TGTGCCAGCAGTACAGATGGGGGCAGGGAGACCCAGTACTTC. Translated: CASSTDGGRETQYF.